The clone carrying this T cell receptor (beta chain) was observed a few times. Its antigen is unidentified. The data were taken from a study of OX40 agonist ivuxolimab in advanced cancers. Study at large: Patients were around 83% male with ages roughly 20 to 80, mean approximately 58.

Whole-study results and caveats: CD8+ T cells (on average) carried more expanded clones than CD4+ T cells. Dosing at 0.1 to 3.0 mg/kg was accompanied by clonal expansion of CD4+ and CD8+ blood T cells by week 6.

Produced via immunoSEQ multiplex PCR; TCRdb's table is partial and in-frame only. The table has about 77,000 clones, over 85% seen once; the top ten hold around 2.5%. This material consisted of CD4+ or CD8+ T cells sorted from blood, taken in a trial of the OX40 agonist ivuxolimab. The sequence was collected from an adult with an advanced solid tumor such as melanoma, head and neck, liver or kidney cancer.

The CDR3 DNA reads as TGTGCCAGCAGTAAACAGGGGGCGCTCAGTGGAAACACCATATATTTT. It encodes CASSKQGALSGNTIYF. The gene calls are TRBV2 and TRBJ1-3; 9 bases fit TRBD1. J lost 3 bases, V lost 5 bases, and 8 bases had no gene match. The CDR3 has 16 amino acids. Germline V CDR1 and CDR2: SNHLY, FYNNEI. Filled out from reference TRBV2 and TRBJ1-3, the complete variable domain reads EPEVTQTPSHQVTQMGQEVILRCVPISNHLYFYWYRQILGQKVEFLVSFYNNEISEKSEIFDDQFSVERPDGSNFTLKIRSTKLEDSAMYFCASSKQGALSGNTIYFGEGSWLTVV.